This is a list of T cell receptor beta chains from one sample in a study of a mutant IDH1 vaccine in newly diagnosed glioma. Sequencing used immunoSEQ multiplex PCR; TCRdb keeps in-frame clones, though not all of them. The repertoire consists of 30,000 to 40,000 clones, with approximately 78% occurring once and the leading ten covering 7.5% to 10%. The starting material was PBMCs, obtained from a glioma patient treated with radiotherapy, temozolomide or both. The source of these receptors is a man in his forties with glioma. Some clones in this sample may be carry-over from other donors' samples. The CDR3 runs from the conserved cysteine through the conserved F or W. Clone sizes are given selectively: once, few, many, or a class where the clone is expanded.

j_gene: TRBJ1-2
v_gene: TRBV6-5
len: 13
abundance: .
CDR3aa: CASRQQGSYGYTF

j_gene: TRBJ1-5
v_gene: TRBV7-9
len: 14
abundance: once
CDR3aa: CASSRGGGSQPQHF

j_gene: TRBJ2-7
v_gene: TRBV2
len: 14
abundance: .
CDR3aa: CASSVRGGSYEQYF

j_gene: TRBJ2-2
v_gene: TRBV7-2
len: 13
abundance: few
CDR3aa: CASSTQLGGELFF

j_gene: TRBJ2-5
v_gene: TRBV9
len: 16
abundance: .
CDR3aa: CASSVARAGGAETQYF

j_gene: TRBJ1-2
v_gene: TRBV29-1
len: 11
abundance: .
CDR3aa: CSVGQGSGYTF

j_gene: TRBJ1-3
v_gene: TRBV7-3
len: 16
abundance: .
CDR3aa: CASSLLSPTAGNTIYF

j_gene: TRBJ2-2
v_gene: TRBV5-1
len: 17
abundance: .
CDR3aa: CASSSGGGESNTGELFF

j_gene: TRBJ2-7
v_gene: TRBV5-5
len: 14
abundance: .
CDR3aa: CASSYAGTVYEQYF

j_gene: TRBJ1-2
v_gene: TRBV7-6
len: 12
abundance: .
CDR3aa: CASSSREDGYTF

j_gene: TRBJ1-1
v_gene: TRBV15
len: 10
abundance: few
CDR3aa: CATGNTEAFF

j_gene: TRBJ2-3
v_gene: TRBV27
len: 14
abundance: .
CDR3aa: CASRTGVLTDTQYF

j_gene: TRBJ1-4
v_gene: TRBV5-1
len: 14
abundance: .
CDR3aa: CASSLGENAEKLFF

j_gene: TRBJ2-7
v_gene: TRBV6-5
len: 16
abundance: .
CDR3aa: CASSSLAGGVGYEQYF

j_gene: TRBJ2-1
v_gene: TRBV7-8
len: 16
abundance: medium-sized
CDR3aa: CASSLQLAGGYNEQFF

j_gene: TRBJ2-5
v_gene: TRBV2
len: 13
abundance: once
CDR3aa: CASSSGTGRAQYF

j_gene: TRBJ1-2
v_gene: TRBV9
len: 13
abundance: .
CDR3aa: CASSVAGVGGYTF

j_gene: TRBJ2-7
v_gene: TRBV5-1
len: 14
abundance: .
CDR3aa: CASSLGLGAGEQYF

j_gene: TRBJ1-1
v_gene: TRBV7-2
len: 15
abundance: once
CDR3aa: CASSLTQGGSTEAFF

j_gene: TRBJ1-1
v_gene: TRBV5-1
len: 14
abundance: .
CDR3aa: CASSLGGQNTEAFF

j_gene: TRBJ1-4
v_gene: TRBV29-1
len: 12
abundance: few
CDR3aa: CSVQGWKEKLFF

j_gene: TRBJ1-3
v_gene: TRBV5-1
len: 16
abundance: few
CDR3aa: CASSLGPGGGGNTIYF

j_gene: TRBJ2-2
v_gene: TRBV5-4
len: 16
abundance: .
CDR3aa: CASSFFPQGYTGELFF

j_gene: TRBJ1-1
v_gene: TRBV5-1
len: 14
abundance: .
CDR3aa: CASSLVWDMAEAFF

j_gene: TRBJ1-6
v_gene: TRBV30
len: 15
abundance: .
CDR3aa: CAWTLVGFGNSPLHF

j_gene: TRBJ1-6
v_gene: TRBV7-8
len: 15
abundance: .
CDR3aa: CASSLRTGSNSPLHF

j_gene: TRBJ2-6
v_gene: TRBV21-1
len: 20
abundance: .
CDR3aa: CASSFPRDGPLAAGANVLTF

j_gene: TRBJ1-5
v_gene: TRBV2
len: 14
abundance: medium-sized
CDR3aa: CASSDRQGSQPQHF

j_gene: TRBJ1-6
v_gene: TRBV28
len: 16
abundance: medium-sized
CDR3aa: CASSPTGTGGPSPLHF

j_gene: TRBJ2-5
v_gene: TRBV7-9
len: 13
abundance: .
CDR3aa: CASSLGARETQYF

j_gene: TRBJ2-7
v_gene: TRBV6-5
len: 15
abundance: .
CDR3aa: CASSYGRQGTGEQYF